This T cell receptor beta chain was profiled in a study of blood T cell repertoires in COVID-19. In the study overall: COVID-19 samples, acute and convalescent, were from the United States, Italy and Spain. Sources were T cells, B-cell-depleted T cells, or PBMCs; the material itself was cDNA or gDNA.

Trimming took off 6 bases at V and 4 bases at J, with 10 bases between the two ends. CDR1 is LNHDA, CDR2 SQIVND, per germline (reference sequence). The CDR3 is made up of 13 amino acids. Under the authors' procedure: Reference gene primer amplification yielded estimated nucleated cell counts. TCRdb keeps only in-frame clones here, not all; method: immunoSEQ multiplex PCR. V and J calls and clone size are as listed in that table; D and trimming were resolved from the DNA. In the table there are around 120,000 clones, approximately 80% of which are singletons. Only one count was recorded for this clone.

This TCR derives from a woman older than 75 with acute or convalescent COVID-19. The chain uses TRBV19 and TRBJ2-1; TRBD1 might be the D (5 bases). What was sequenced was peripheral blood. The CDR3 loop reads CASSLDRYNEQFF. CDR3 in DNA: TGTGCCAGTAGCCTCGACAGATACAATGAGCAGTTCTTC. Based on the CDR3 plus reference TRBV19 and TRBJ2-1, the full variable domain is DGGITQSPKYLFRKEGQNVTLSCEQNLNHDAMYWYRQDPGQGLRLIYYSQIVNDFQKGDIAEGYSVSREKKESFPLTVTSAQKNPTAFYLCASSLDRYNEQFFGPGTRLTVL.